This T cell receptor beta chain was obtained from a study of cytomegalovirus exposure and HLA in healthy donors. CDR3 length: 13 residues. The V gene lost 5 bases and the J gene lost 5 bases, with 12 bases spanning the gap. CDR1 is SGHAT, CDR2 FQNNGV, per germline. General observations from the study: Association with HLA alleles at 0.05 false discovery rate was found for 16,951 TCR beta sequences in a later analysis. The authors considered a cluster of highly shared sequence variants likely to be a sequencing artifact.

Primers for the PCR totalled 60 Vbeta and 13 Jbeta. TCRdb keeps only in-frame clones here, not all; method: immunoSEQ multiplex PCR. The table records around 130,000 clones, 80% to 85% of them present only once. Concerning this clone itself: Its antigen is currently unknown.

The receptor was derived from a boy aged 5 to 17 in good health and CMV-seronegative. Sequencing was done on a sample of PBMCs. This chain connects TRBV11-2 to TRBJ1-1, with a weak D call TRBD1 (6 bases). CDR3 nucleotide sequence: TGTGCCAGCAGCAGGACAGAGGGGACTGAAGCTTTCTTT. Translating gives CASSRTEGTEAFF.